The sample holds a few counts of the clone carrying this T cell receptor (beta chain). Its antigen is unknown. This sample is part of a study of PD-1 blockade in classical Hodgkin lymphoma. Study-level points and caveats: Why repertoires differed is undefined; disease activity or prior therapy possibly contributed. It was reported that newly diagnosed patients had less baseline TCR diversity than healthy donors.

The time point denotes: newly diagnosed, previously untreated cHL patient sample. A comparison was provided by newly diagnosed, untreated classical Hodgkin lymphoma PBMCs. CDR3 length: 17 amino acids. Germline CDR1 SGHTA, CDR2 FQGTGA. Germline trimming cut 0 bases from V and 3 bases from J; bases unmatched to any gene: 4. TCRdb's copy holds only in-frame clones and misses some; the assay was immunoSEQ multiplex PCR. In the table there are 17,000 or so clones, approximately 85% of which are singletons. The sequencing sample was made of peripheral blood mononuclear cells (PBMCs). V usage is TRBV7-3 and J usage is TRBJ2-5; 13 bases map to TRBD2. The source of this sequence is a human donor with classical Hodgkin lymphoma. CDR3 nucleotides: TGTGCCAGCAGCTTAACGCCCGGACTAGCGGGAGAAGAGACCCAGTACTTC. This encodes CASSLTPGLAGEETQYF.